In this sample, the clone carrying this TCR beta chain turned up many times. This sample is part of a study of blood T cells in healthy people across ages. Combining a sample-barcoded 5' primer with a J-beta primer mix, a second PCR ran for roughly 7 to 11 cycles. Tags on each cDNA molecule came from a template-switch adaptor with 12 random nucleotides. TCRdb re-derived calls from the 5' RACE reads in MiXCR, one entry per CDR3 protein. The sample records approximately 1.5 million distinct CDR3 sequences, around 35% being singletons. Looked up from germline, CDR1 is DFQATT and CDR2 is SNEGSKA (reference sequence). The CDR3 contains 15 residues. After removal of 3 bases from V and 2 bases from J, the junction contained 5 bases not matched to a gene.

This clonotype was obtained from a woman between 25 and 40 years old in good health. The chain joins TRBV20-1 to TRBJ2-5, with 11 nucleotides matching TRBD2. Sequences were obtained from blood. CDR3 sequence reads: CSARPSGGTQETQYF. The CDR3 region has the DNA TGCAGTGCTAGGCCTAGCGGGGGGACGCAAGAGACCCAGTACTTC.